One sample yielded the 28 T cell receptor beta chains listed below, sequenced in a study of control samples from healthy donors and cancer patients. Data came from immunoSEQ multiplex PCR; TCRdb stores just in-frame clones and leaves some out. The sample consists of tens of thousands of clones, 89% of them appearing once. Sequences were obtained from PBMCs. Receptors were obtained from a woman aged 50 to 65 with colorectal cancer.

This chain's CDR3 is CASSAGVLTNEKLFF. The CDR3 DNA reads as TGCGCCAGCAGCGCAGGGGTGTTAACTAATGAAAAACTGTTTTTT. The rearrangement uses TRBV4-3 and TRBJ1-4; a possible D gene is TRBD1 (6 bases). This CDR3 is 15 amino acids long. Deletions cut 5 bases from V and 1 base from J, with 11 bases between. Germline V gives CDR1 LGHNA, CDR2 YSLEER.

The chain combines TRBV29-1 with TRBJ2-1; the D gene is possibly TRBD1 (5 bases). Germline-derived CDR1 and CDR2 are SQVTM and ANQGSEA. Trimming cost V 7 bases and J 1 base, with 8 bases left between them. This CDR3 has 12 residues. The CDR3 bases are TGCAGCGCCGACAGATCCTACAATGAGCAGTTCTTC. Translation: CSADRSYNEQFF.

This chain uses TRBV19 with TRBJ2-1; D might be TRBD1 (6 bases). V lost 4 bases and J 6 bases, leaving 22 bases between the germline ends. This CDR3 region has 17 residues. The germline gives CDR1 LNHDA, CDR2 SQIVND (reference sequence). The CDR3 here is CASSTAAGVFGVNEQFF. CDR3 DNA: TGTGCCAGTAGTACCGCCGCAGGGGTCTTTGGTGTCAATGAGCAGTTCTTC.

The chain combines TRBV6-5 with TRBJ1-6, with 7 bases that match TRBD1. CDR3 length: 14 amino acids. V was clipped by 5 bases and J by 11 bases; unmatched bases: 9. Germline CDR1 and CDR2: MNHEY and SVGAGI. CDR3 sequence reads: CASSLGQDPTPLHF. CDR3 nucleotide sequence: TGTGCCAGCAGTCTAGGACAGGATCCTACACCCCTCCACTTT.

The chain links TRBV18 to TRBJ1-6, with a tentative D call TRBD1 (6 bases). Trimming left V 2 bases short and J 7 bases short, with 9 bases between. In germline, CDR1 is KGHSH, CDR2 LQKENI. This CDR3 is 14 amino acids long. This CDR3 is CASSPTGLNSPLHF. The DNA for the CDR3 is TGTGCCAGCTCACCAACAGGGCTGAATTCACCCCTCCACTTT.

This clone has a handful of counts. The rearrangement links TRBV6-5 to TRBJ1-1, with D possibly TRBD1 on 5 matching bases. Deletions cut 4 bases from V and 5 bases from J, with 14 bases between. Germline V gene data show CDR1 as MNHEY and CDR2 as SVGAGI. The CDR3 spans 14 residues. The chain's CDR3 is CASSFALGGTEAFF. The CDR3 nucleotides read TGTGCCAGCAGTTTTGCCTTGGGGGGAACTGAAGCTTTCTTT.

CDR3 DNA: TGTGTCCGGGTGGGCCAGCTCTATTTT. The encoded protein is CVRVGQLYF. V is TRBV12-3 or TRBV12-4 and J is TRBJ2-3; no firm D call. The CDR3 runs 9 residues.

The CDR3 DNA is TGTGCCAGCAGCCAAGGGACCGGGACAGGGGCATCCCTCCACTTT. As protein: CASSQGTGTGASLHF. V gene TRBV3-1 (or the pseudogene TRBV3-2) combines with J gene TRBJ1-6, with 10 positions matching TRBD1. The CDR3 contains 15 residues. V shed 1 base, J shed 14 bases, and the junction held 8 bases outside the gene matches. The V gene's germline CDR1 is LGHDT and CDR2 YNNKEL (reference sequence).

The chain couples TRBV3-1 (or the pseudogene TRBV3-2) to TRBJ2-3; TRBD2 aligns across 8 bases. Trimming took 3 bases from V and 5 from J; bases not matched to a gene: 10. CDR3 size: 16 residues. The V gene's germline CDR1 is LGHDT and CDR2 YNNKEL (reference sequence). The CDR3 DNA reads as TGTGCCAGCAGCCACCACCGGGGGGGGCTGGGAGATACGCAGTATTTT. Protein sequence: CASSHHRGGLGDTQYF.

The chain links TRBV3-1 (or the pseudogene TRBV3-2) to TRBJ2-7; D remains ambiguous. The CDR3 length is 11 residues. CDR1 LGHDT and CDR2 YNNKEL come from the germline V gene (reference sequence). Trimming removed 1 base from V and 6 bases from J, with 4 bases in between. The CDR3 protein is CASSQGVEQYV. The CDR3 nucleotides read TGTGCCAGCAGCCAAGGAGTCGAGCAGTACGTC.

In DNA, the CDR3 is TGTGCCAGCAGCCTCCAAGCGGGGGACACCGGGGAGCTGTTTTTT. It codes for CASSLQAGDTGELFF. The chain employs TRBV7-3 and TRBJ2-2; 8 nucleotides line up with TRBD2. With V trimmed by 5 bases and J by 3 bases, 5 bases remained unmatched. CDR3 length equals 15 residues. CDR1 and CDR2 (germline): SGHTA, FQGTGA.

This chain joins TRBV19 and TRBJ1-5; a weak D match, TRBD1 (5 bases). CDR3 length: 17 amino acids. Germline assignment: CDR1 LNHDA and CDR2 SQIVND (reference sequence). Deletions cut 1 base from V and 1 base from J, with 14 bases between. CDR3 DNA: TGTGCCAGTAGTATAGGACAGTTCGGGTTGAGCAATCAGCCCCAGCATTTT. It specifies CASSIGQFGLSNQPQHF.

The chain combines TRBV7-2 with TRBJ1-5; D call uncertain. Between the trimmed V and J ends, which lost 1 base and 6 bases, there was a span of 13 bases. Germline V lookup: CDR1 SGHTA, CDR2 FQGNSA. This CDR3 contains 15 residues. The CDR3 loop is CASSLGPIRSQPQHF. The CDR3 bases are TGTGCCAGCAGCTTAGGCCCAATCCGGAGTCAGCCCCAGCATTTT.

The chain is built from TRBV4-2 and TRBJ1-5, with 8 bases matching TRBD1. V lost 4 bases to trimming and J lost 3 bases; unmatched junction nucleotides: 8. The CDR3 is made up of 16 amino acids. CDR1 is LGHNA and CDR2 is YNFKEQ in the germline V gene. The CDR3 nucleotides read TGTGCCAGCAGCCGAGCCGGGACAGGCCCCAATCAGCCCCAGCATTTT. It yields the protein CASSRAGTGPNQPQHF.

This clone was seen a single time. The rearrangement uses TRBV18 and TRBJ1-2, with a possible D match to TRBD1 (5 bases). The V and J ends lost 5 bases and 8 bases respectively, with 18 bases between them. CDR3 length: 14 amino acids. The V gene's germline CDR1 is KGHSH and CDR2 LQKENI. CDR3 loop: CASSISGAWEGYTF. In nucleotides, the CDR3 is TGTGCCAGCTCAATTTCTGGGGCCTGGGAAGGCTACACCTTC.

The J gene is TRBJ1-5, the V gene TRBV28; 7 bases are shared with TRBD1. Germline CDR1 is MDHEN and CDR2 is SYDVKM. Trimming took 4 bases from V and 0 from J; bases not matched to a gene: 9. The CDR3 contains 17 residues. The CDR3 sequence is CASSSNFRDSSNQPQHF. CDR3 in DNA: TGTGCCAGCAGTTCCAACTTCCGGGACAGTAGCAATCAGCCCCAGCATTTT.

The CDR3: CASSRGLAGKQEQFF. CDR3 coding DNA: TGTGCCAGTAGTAGGGGACTAGCGGGGAAGCAAGAGCAGTTCTTC. The chain has TRBV19 and TRBJ2-1, with 13 bases identical to TRBD2. Germline CDR1 is LNHDA and CDR2 is SQIVND (reference sequence). The CDR3 loop spans 15 amino acids. J gave up 10 bases and V 4 bases, and 7 bases lay outside the gene matches.

This chain connects TRBV6-6 to TRBJ2-3; 8 nucleotides agree with TRBD2. The CDR3 consists of 14 residues. The trim removed 0 bases at V and 5 bases at J, leaving 1 base unmatched. Germline loops: CDR1 MNHNY, CDR2 SVGAGI (reference sequence). The CDR3 protein is CASSYSLAVDTQYF. The CDR3 nucleotides read TGTGCCAGCAGTTACTCACTAGCGGTAGATACGCAGTATTTT.

This chain links TRBV4-3 with TRBJ2-1; D is ambiguous. CDR3 length: 16 residues. V was cut by 0 bases and J by 10 bases, with 19 bases left in between. CDR1 and CDR2 from the germline V gene are LGHNA and YSLEER. The CDR3 bases are TGCGCCAGCAGCCAAGACGAGAGGATGGAACGGAGAGAGCAGTTCTTC. It yields the protein CASSQDERMERREQFF.

The chain couples TRBV25-1 to TRBJ2-5; possibly TRBD1 for D (5 bases). This CDR3 comprises 15 residues. Trimming took 0 bases from V and 2 from J, leaving 10 bases between them. Per germline, CDR1 MGHDK and CDR2 SYGVNS. The CDR3 nucleotides read TGTGCCAGCAGTGAATATCTAGGGGAACAAGAGACCCAGTACTTC. Protein product: CASSEYLGEQETQYF.

The rearrangement uses TRBV5-5 and TRBJ2-5; D is unclear. The CDR3 is made up of 13 amino acids. From germline, CDR1 is SGHKS and CDR2 YYEKEE (reference sequence). Trimming cost V 2 bases and J 0 bases, with 5 bases left between them. The CDR3 DNA is TGTGCCAGCAGCTTAGTCAACCAAGAGACCCAGTACTTC. The encoded protein is CASSLVNQETQYF.

The chain combines TRBV6-1 with TRBJ2-1, with TRBD1 matching 11 bases. The V segment lost 4 bases and the J segment 6 bases; nucleotides outside the gene matches: 14. Germline assignment: CDR1 MNHNS and CDR2 SASEGT. The CDR3 is 18 residues long. CDR3 sequence: CASSAPQGTGGIGNEQFF. CDR3 in DNA: TGTGCCAGCAGTGCGCCTCAGGGGACAGGGGGAATCGGCAATGAGCAGTTCTTC.

This rearrangement joins TRBV7-2 to TRBJ2-3; 10 bases are shared with TRBD1. Trimming at V came to 5 bases and at J to 2 bases, leaving 7 bases not matched to a gene. CDR3 length equals 16 residues. CDR1 and CDR2 from the germline V gene are SGHTA and FQGNSA. CDR3 nucleotides: TGTGCCAGCAGCAAGCGGACAGGGGGGATCACAGATACGCAGTATTTT. It translates to CASSKRTGGITDTQYF.

V usage is TRBV19 and J usage is TRBJ1-1; D gene unclear. Germline CDR1 LNHDA, CDR2 SQIVND (reference sequence). The length of the CDR3 is 14 residues. V was clipped by 3 bases and J by 0 bases, with 8 bases between them. The CDR3 nucleotides are TGTGCCAGTAGTATTGGGCAGTTGAACACTGAAGCTTTCTTT. Translated, it gives CASSIGQLNTEAFF.

V is TRBV6-5 and J is TRBJ2-3; D could derive from TRBD1 or TRBD2 (5 bases each). Looked up from germline, CDR1 is MNHEY and CDR2 is SVGAGI. The CDR3 contains 14 residues. V lost 5 bases to trimming and J lost 7 bases, with 16 bases between them. The CDR3 sequence is CASSPPGGVHTQYF. CDR3 DNA sequence: TGTGCCAGCAGTCCCCCTGGGGGTGTGCATACGCAGTATTTT.

The rearrangement uses TRBV5-8 and TRBJ2-3; 7 nucleotides match TRBD2. Germline V gene lookup returns CDR1 SGHTS and CDR2 YDEGEE. The V segment lost 1 base and the J segment 2 bases; nucleotides outside the gene matches: 4. The CDR3 extends over 15 amino acids. CDR3 amino acids: CASSLSGDYTDTQYF. As DNA, the CDR3 is TGTGCCAGCAGCTTGAGTGGGGACTACACAGATACGCAGTATTTT.

This chain uses TRBV14 with TRBJ1-4; D may be TRBD1 (6 bases). The CDR3 contains 19 residues. Germline CDR1 is SGHDN and CDR2 is FVKESK. Trimming pared 4 bases from V and 7 bases from J, leaving 28 bases between. CDR3 in DNA: TGTGCCAGCAGCCTCAGCAGGGGTTTTGGTTTTATGGACGTTGAAAAACTGTTTTTT. Protein: CASSLSRGFGFMDVEKLFF.

The CDR3 here is CASSYSSSGANVLTF. The CDR3 bases are TGTGCCAGCAGTTACTCATCTTCTGGGGCCAACGTCCTGACTTTC. This chain connects TRBV6-2 or TRBV6-3 to TRBJ2-6; D remains unclear. CDR3 size: 15 residues. Trimming took off 0 bases at V and 1 base at J, with 4 bases between the two ends. Per germline, CDR1 MNHEY and CDR2 SVGEGT.